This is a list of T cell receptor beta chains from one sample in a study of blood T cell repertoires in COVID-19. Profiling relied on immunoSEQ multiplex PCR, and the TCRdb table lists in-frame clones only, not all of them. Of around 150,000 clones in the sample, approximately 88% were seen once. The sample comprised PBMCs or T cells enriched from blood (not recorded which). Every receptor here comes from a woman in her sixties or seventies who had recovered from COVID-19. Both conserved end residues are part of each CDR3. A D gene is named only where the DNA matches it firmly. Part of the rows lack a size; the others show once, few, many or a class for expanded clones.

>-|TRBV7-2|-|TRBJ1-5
CASSSTGNPSNQPQHF
TGTGCCAGCAGCTCAACAGGGAACCCTAGCAATCAGCCCCAGCATTTT
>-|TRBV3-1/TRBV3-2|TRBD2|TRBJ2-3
CASRTSGLTDTQYF
TGTGCCAGCAGGACTAGCGGGCTCACAGATACGCAGTATTTT
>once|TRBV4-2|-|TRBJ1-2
CASSQDPGDSIMNYGYTF
TGTGCCAGCAGCCAAGATCCGGGGGATTCAATTATGAACTATGGCTACACCTTC
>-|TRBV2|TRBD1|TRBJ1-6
CATGEDRDFIMRNSPLHF
TGTGCCACCGGTGAGGACAGGGATTTTATCATGAGGAATTCACCCCTCCACTTT
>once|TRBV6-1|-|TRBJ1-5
CASSEASGQPQHF
TGTGCCAGCAGTGAAGCTAGCGGGCAGCCCCAGCATTTT
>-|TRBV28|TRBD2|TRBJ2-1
CASSLAGGPGLDEQFF
TGTGCCAGCAGTCTAGCGGGAGGGCCGGGGTTGGATGAGCAGTTCTTC
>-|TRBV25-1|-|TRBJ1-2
CASTNRARPPLYGYTF
TGTGCCAGCACTAACAGGGCCCGTCCCCCTCTCTATGGCTACACCTTC
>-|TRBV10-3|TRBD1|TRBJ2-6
CAITGGTSGANVLTF
TGTGCCATTACAGGGGGGACGAGTGGGGCCAACGTCCTGACTTTC
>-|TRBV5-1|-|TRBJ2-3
CASSDTGRRTDTQYF
TGCGCCAGCAGCGACACAGGGAGACGCACAGATACGCAGTATTTT
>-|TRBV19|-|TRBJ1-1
CASTPRQANTEAFF
TGTGCCAGTACCCCCAGGCAGGCGAACACTGAAGCTTTCTTT
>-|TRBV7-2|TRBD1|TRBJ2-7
CASSPGQLYEQYF
TGTGCCAGCAGCCCGGGACAGCTATACGAGCAGTACTTC
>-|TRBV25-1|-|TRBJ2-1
CASSEGGLTSSYNEQFF
TGTGCCAGCAGTGAAGGGGGCCTGACGAGCTCCTACAATGAGCAGTTCTTC
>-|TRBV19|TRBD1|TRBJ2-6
CASSWTGGGSGANVLTF
TGTGCCAGTAGTTGGACAGGGGGCGGCTCTGGGGCCAACGTCCTGACTTTC
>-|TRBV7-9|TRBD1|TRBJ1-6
CASSLDRLGSPLHF
TGTGCCAGCAGCTTGGACAGGCTTGGATCACCCCTCCACTTT
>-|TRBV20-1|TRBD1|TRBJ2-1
CSASPDREVNEQFF
TGCAGTGCCAGTCCGGACAGGGAGGTCAATGAGCAGTTCTTC
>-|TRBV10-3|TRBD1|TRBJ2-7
CAISESTGGSYEQYF
TGTGCCATCAGTGAGTCAACAGGGGGGTCCTACGAGCAGTACTTC
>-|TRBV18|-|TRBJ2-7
CASSPDRNYEQYF
TGTGCCAGCTCACCAGACAGGAACTACGAGCAGTACTTC
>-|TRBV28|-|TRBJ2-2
CASSSGSGNTGELFF
TGTGCCAGCAGTTCGGGTAGCGGGAACACCGGGGAGCTGTTTTTT